Listed below are T cell receptor beta chains from one sample, sequenced in a study of T-cell reconstitution after alpha-beta-depleted transplantation in children. MiXCR was run by TCRdb on the PCR reads, yielding one entry per CDR3 protein. The sample contains about 640,000 distinct CDR3 sequences, roughly 17% of which appear only once. The specimen was PBMCs from the stem cell graft donor, collected from the stem cell graft. The receptors shown here come from a human donor who donated a stem cell graft to a child with acute myeloid leukemia. Each CDR3 is given with its conserved first and last residue. The D gene is left open where the match is weak. The size entry is marked missing in some rows and otherwise reads once, few, many or a size class.

TRBV20-1	TRBJ2-1	TRBD2	many	TGCAGTGCTAGAGATAGCCTAGCGGGGGCAAATGAGCAGTTCTTC	CSARDSLAGANEQFF
TRBV6-5	TRBJ2-1	.	.	TGTGCCAGCAGTTCCCCGACAGCGAGCTCCTACAATGAGCAGTTCTTC	CASSSPTASSYNEQFF
TRBV7-2	TRBJ1-6	.	.	TGTGCCAGCATCAGGACAGTGCATAATGTTTCACCCCTCCACTTT	CASIRTVHNVSPLHF
TRBV6-1	TRBJ2-4	.	many	TGTGCCAGCAACCCGGGGGGCTCCAAAAACATTCAGTACTTC	CASNPGGSKNIQYF
TRBV5-1	TRBJ2-1	TRBD2	few	TGCGCCAGCAGCTTTAGCGGGGGGGTCAATGAGCAGTTCTTC	CASSFSGGVNEQFF
TRBV20-1	TRBJ2-3	TRBD2	many	TGCAGTGCCCCTGGCCTAGCGGGGGGACCAGATACGCAGTATTTT	CSAPGLAGGPDTQYF
TRBV12-3/TRBV12-4	TRBJ2-5	.	.	TGTGCCAGCAGCTTACCCAGAGAGACCCAGTACTTC	CASSLPRETQYF
TRBV29-1	TRBJ1-1	.	many	TGCAGCGTTGATAAGGGTTTGAACACTGAAGCTTTCTTT	CSVDKGLNTEAFF
TRBV18	TRBJ1-5	TRBD1	.	TGTGCCAGCTCAGTAGGACAGGGGACGGGTCAGCCCCAGCATTTT	CASSVGQGTGQPQHF
TRBV10-3	TRBJ2-2	.	few	TGTGCCATCAGTGGATATGATTCTACCGGGGAGCTGTTTTTT	CAISGYDSTGELFF
TRBV28	TRBJ2-5	.	many	TGTGCCAGCAGTTTAGCCATTCAGGAGACCCAGTACTTC	CASSLAIQETQYF
TRBV12-3/TRBV12-4	TRBJ2-5	.	.	TGTGCCAGCAGGGGGAGAGATGAGACCCAGTACTTC	CASRGRDETQYF
TRBV29-1	TRBJ2-3	TRBD2	many	TGCAGCGCCGCAAGCGGGGGGAGTACAGATACGCAGTATTTT	CSAASGGSTDTQYF
TRBV7-9	TRBJ1-2	TRBD1	few	TGTGCCAGCAGCTTATTGGGACAGAACTATGGCTACACCTTC	CASSLLGQNYGYTF
TRBV30	TRBJ2-1	TRBD2	few	TGTGCCTGGAGTGGAATAGCGGGGGGTTCGGAGCAGTTCTTC	CAWSGIAGGSEQFF
TRBV4-2	TRBJ1-1	.	.	TGTGCCAGCACCTCACCCGCGAACACTGAAGCTTTCTTT	CASTSPANTEAFF
TRBV12-3/TRBV12-4	TRBJ2-5	TRBD1	.	TGTGCCAGCAGTTCCTACACCGAAGACAGGGTGAAAGAGACCCAGTACTTC	CASSSYTEDRVKETQYF
TRBV28	TRBJ2-3	.	.	TGTGCCAGCAGTGGGATCGAAGATACGCAGTATTTT	CASSGIEDTQYF
TRBV29-1	TRBJ1-2	TRBD1	many	TGCAGCGTGTCCACAGGGGGCGTCAATGGCTACACCTTC	CSVSTGGVNGYTF
TRBV9	TRBJ1-1	.	few	TGTGCCAGCAGCGGGAGCGACAGGAAAGCTTTCTTT	CASSGSDRKAFF
TRBV7-2	TRBJ2-2	.	few	TGTGCCAGCAGCACCTTCGGCATCACCGGGGAGCTGTTTTTT	CASSTFGITGELFF
TRBV29-1	TRBJ2-7	.	many	TGCAGCGTTGGACAGATGGGAGAGCAGTACTTC	CSVGQMGEQYF
TRBV4-1	TRBJ1-6	TRBD1	few	TGCGCCAGCAGCCAGAGGGACAGCCGCGGGGATTCACCCCTCCACTTT	CASSQRDSRGDSPLHF
TRBV12-3/TRBV12-4	TRBJ1-2	.	few	TGTGCCAGCAGTTTAGCTATGAGCTATGGCTACACCTTC	CASSLAMSYGYTF
TRBV4-1	TRBJ1-2	.	.	TGCGCCAGCAGCCAAAGCGGAGATAACTATGGCTACACCTTC	CASSQSGDNYGYTF
TRBV2	TRBJ2-2	.	.	TGTGCCAGCAGTGAGTTGGCTAGTGTCCGCACCGGGGAGCTGTTTTTT	CASSELASVRTGELFF
TRBV5-1	TRBJ2-3	.	.	TGCGCCAGCAGCTTAGGGGACGGGATAGATACGCAGTATTTT	CASSLGDGIDTQYF
TRBV20-1	TRBJ1-5	.	many	TGCAGTGCTCGGATTGACAGTTATCAGCCCCAGCATTTT	CSARIDSYQPQHF
TRBV12-5	TRBJ2-2	.	.	TGTGCTAGTGGTTTTGCAGGCGAGAGGAACACCGGGGAGCTGTTTTTT	CASGFAGERNTGELFF
TRBV20-1	TRBJ2-3	TRBD2	many	TGCAGTGCCCCGGGACTAGCGGGCACAGATACGCAGTATTTT	CSAPGLAGTDTQYF
TRBV20-1	TRBJ2-5	TRBD2	.	TGCAGTGCTCCGAGACTAGCGGGGGGGCCCTATCGAGAGACCCAGTACTTC	CSAPRLAGGPYRETQYF
TRBV20-1	TRBJ2-5	TRBD2	few	TGCAGTGCTAGCGGGGGGGCGCCCCAAGAGACCCAGTACTTC	CSASGGAPQETQYF
TRBV5-1	TRBJ2-6	.	.	TGCGCCAGCAGTAAATTGTCTGGGGCCAACGTCCTGACTTTC	CASSKLSGANVLTF
TRBV15	TRBJ2-3	.	few	TGTGCCACCAGCAGAGAGGCAGGGGTAGATACGCAGTATTTT	CATSREAGVDTQYF
TRBV20-1	TRBJ1-1	.	many	TGCAGTGCTAGAGTAAGGGTCATGGGGGACACTGAAGCTTTCTTT	CSARVRVMGDTEAFF
TRBV20-1	TRBJ2-5	.	few	TGCAGTGCTAGATCGGTAGGGGAGACCCAGTACTTC	CSARSVGETQYF
TRBV9	TRBJ1-3	.	many	TGTGCCAGCAGCGTAGGCGATGGCAGCTCTGGAAACACCATATATTTT	CASSVGDGSSGNTIYF
TRBV7-2	TRBJ1-2	.	many	TGTGCCAGCAGCTTAGCGCCGACGGCTAACTATGGCTACACCTTC	CASSLAPTANYGYTF
TRBV3-1	TRBJ1-6	.	.	TGTGCCAGCAGCCAAGATTCACGAAATTCACCCCTCCACTTT	CASSQDSRNSPLHF
TRBV7-6	TRBJ1-5	.	few	TGTGCCAGCAGCCCGGGGGGGTCTAGCAATCAGCCCCAGCATTTT	CASSPGGSSNQPQHF
TRBV12-3/TRBV12-4	TRBJ2-2	TRBD1	many	TGTGCCAGCAGTTACAGGGGACGAACCGGGGAGCTGTTTTTT	CASSYRGRTGELFF
TRBV20-1	TRBJ1-1	.	many	TGCAGTGCGCCACCTTGGGAGGGCAGGTTGGGGAACACTGAAGCTTTCTTT	CSAPPWEGRLGNTEAFF
TRBV24-1	TRBJ1-5	.	.	TGTGCCACCAGTGATGGGCAGGGAAAACAGCCCCAGCATTTT	CATSDGQGKQPQHF
TRBV6-2/TRBV6-3	TRBJ2-1	TRBD2	.	TGTGCCAGCCGCTTCGACCTCACTAGCGGGGGTCGAGAGCAGTTCTTC	CASRFDLTSGGREQFF
TRBV5-1	TRBJ2-1	.	many	TGCGCCAGCAGCTTCGGGCGGGGGCCTTCCTACAATGAGCAGTTCTTC	CASSFGRGPSYNEQFF
TRBV7-9	TRBJ1-1	.	.	TGTGCCAGCACCCTAGCAGGGGATGGCACTGAAGCTTTCTTT	CASTLAGDGTEAFF
TRBV20-1	TRBJ1-3	TRBD1	many	TGCAGTGCTTCTCAGGGGGCTGGAAACACCATATATTTT	CSASQGAGNTIYF
TRBV5-1	TRBJ2-2	TRBD2	.	TGCGCCAGCAAAGCGGGGGGGCGAACCGGGGAGCTGTTTTTT	CASKAGGRTGELFF
TRBV7-6	TRBJ2-5	TRBD2	few	TGTGCCAGCAGCTGGATACCGGGACTAGATACAGAGACCCAGTACTTC	CASSWIPGLDTETQYF
TRBV5-6	TRBJ2-2	.	.	TGTGCCAGCAGCTTACACGGACTTACTACCACCGGGGAGCTGTTTTTT	CASSLHGLTTTGELFF
TRBV20-1	TRBJ2-3	.	many	TGCAGTGCTATAGGCAATACAGGGACAGATACGCAGTATTTT	CSAIGNTGTDTQYF
TRBV15	TRBJ1-3	.	.	TGTGCCACCAGCAGAGGAGGTTCTGGAAACACCATATATTTT	CATSRGGSGNTIYF
TRBV5-6	TRBJ1-2	.	.	TGTGCCAGCAGCTCGGACGGGGAATACTATGGCTACACCTTC	CASSSDGEYYGYTF
TRBV15	TRBJ2-1	.	.	TGTGCCACCAGCAGGGACCACTGGAATGAGCAGTTCTTC	CATSRDHWNEQFF
TRBV5-1	TRBJ1-6	.	.	TGCGCCAGCAGCTTGGTGGCAGGGAGCTCCTATAATTCACCCCTCCACTTT	CASSLVAGSSYNSPLHF
TRBV7-2	TRBJ1-2	.	many	TGTGCCAGCAGCACCGTCCCAGGGGACTATGGCTACACCTTC	CASSTVPGDYGYTF
TRBV9	TRBJ1-4	.	few	TGTGCCAGCAGCGTAGCCCTAGCCGGAACTAATGAAAAACTGTTTTTT	CASSVALAGTNEKLFF